One sample yielded the 9 T cell receptor beta chains listed below, sequenced in a study of shared clonotypes between healthy human individuals. CD45RO-negative, CCR7-positively selected cells formed the naive CD8 fraction, excluding terminally differentiated effector memory CD45RA+ cells. Produced via immunoSEQ multiplex PCR; TCRdb's table is partial and in-frame only. The sample lists 2 million or so clones, just under 95% occurring once. The sample was naive CD8+ T cells sorted from blood. These TCRs come from a man aged 18 to 30 in good health.

The gene calls are TRBV6-5 and TRBJ2-7; 8 nucleotides agree with TRBD1. J lost 1 base, V lost 2 bases, and 4 bases had no gene match. Germline CDR1 reads MNHEY; CDR2 reads SVGAGI. This CDR3 has 15 residues. This CDR3 reads CASSYNQGASYEQYF. As DNA, the CDR3 is TGTGCCAGCAGTTACAACCAGGGGGCGTCCTACGAGCAGTACTTC.

This chain connects TRBV10-3 to TRBJ2-1; 9 positions agree with TRBD1. The CDR3 has 15 amino acids. Germline loops: CDR1 ENHRY, CDR2 SYGVKD. Losses at the gene ends were 3 bases for V and 7 bases for J; bases not matched to a gene: 7. The CDR3 here is CAISESGTGWNEQFF. In DNA, the CDR3 is TGTGCCATCAGTGAATCCGGGACAGGGTGGAATGAGCAGTTCTTC.

This sequence joins TRBV11-2 and TRBJ1-1; the match to TRBD1 covers 9 bases. V lost 5 bases and J lost 5; bases outside the gene matches: 12. The CDR3 runs to 16 residues. The V gene's germline CDR1 is SGHAT and CDR2 FQNNGV. CDR3 nucleotide sequence: TGTGCCAGCAGCCCAAGTCCCGGGACAGGGTTTACTGAAGCTTTCTTT. Translation: CASSPSPGTGFTEAFF.

Turning to this clone: Other DNA sequences in this sample translate to the same CDR3. This rearrangement joins TRBV11-2 to TRBJ2-2; D call uncertain. V was clipped by 1 base and J by 6 bases, with 6 bases between them. CDR3 size: 13 residues. From germline, CDR1 is SGHAT and CDR2 FQNNGV. The CDR3 sequence: CASSLGAPGELFF. In nucleotides, the CDR3 is TGTGCCAGCAGCTTAGGCGCCCCCGGGGAGCTGTTTTTT.

The CDR3 here is CATSRAEPTSGYTF. The CDR3 nucleotides are TGTGCCACCAGCAGGGCTGAACCGACATCTGGCTACACCTTC. The rearrangement uses TRBV15 and TRBJ1-2; D is unresolved. Trimming pared 3 bases from V and 7 bases from J, leaving 15 bases between. The germline gives CDR1 LNHNV, CDR2 YYDKDF (reference sequence). The CDR3 is 14 amino acids.

The rearrangement joins TRBV6-5 to TRBJ1-5; D call uncertain. V shed 6 bases and J shed 0 bases, with 12 bases lying between them. The CDR3 runs 15 residues. CDR1 is MNHEY and CDR2 is SVGAGI in the germline V gene. The CDR3 region is CASRDDTISNQPQHF. In DNA, the CDR3 is TGTGCCAGCAGGGACGACACCATTAGCAATCAGCCCCAGCATTTT.

V usage is TRBV7-2 and J usage is TRBJ2-2; no reliable D call. The V gene lost 2 bases and the J gene lost 2 bases, with 9 bases spanning the gap. Germline-derived CDR1 and CDR2 are SGHTA and FQGNSA. The CDR3 consists of 15 residues. CDR3 bases: TGTGCCAGCAGCTTAATCTACCGTAACACCGGGGAGCTGTTTTTT. Encoded protein: CASSLIYRNTGELFF.

Points on this clone: The sample carries other DNA sequences with the same CDR3. This chain uses TRBV6-5 with TRBJ2-7; 8 bases are shared with TRBD1. V was pared by 3 bases and J by 3 bases, with 4 bases of the junction left unmatched. CDR3 size: 14 residues. Germline CDR1 and CDR2: MNHEY and SVGAGI. This chain's CDR3 is CASSYSGQVYEQYF. The DNA of the CDR3 is TGTGCCAGCAGTTATTCGGGACAGGTCTACGAGCAGTACTTC.

The rearrangement links TRBV13 to TRBJ2-7, with 7 bases aligning to TRBD2. Germline-derived CDR1 and CDR2 are PRHDT and FYEKMQ (reference sequence). The CDR3 sequence is 14 residues long. The V segment lost 5 bases and the J segment 2 bases; nucleotides outside the gene matches: 6. The CDR3 loop reads CASSQSGATYEQYF. In nucleotides, the CDR3 is TGTGCCAGCAGCCAAAGCGGGGCTACCTACGAGCAGTACTTC.